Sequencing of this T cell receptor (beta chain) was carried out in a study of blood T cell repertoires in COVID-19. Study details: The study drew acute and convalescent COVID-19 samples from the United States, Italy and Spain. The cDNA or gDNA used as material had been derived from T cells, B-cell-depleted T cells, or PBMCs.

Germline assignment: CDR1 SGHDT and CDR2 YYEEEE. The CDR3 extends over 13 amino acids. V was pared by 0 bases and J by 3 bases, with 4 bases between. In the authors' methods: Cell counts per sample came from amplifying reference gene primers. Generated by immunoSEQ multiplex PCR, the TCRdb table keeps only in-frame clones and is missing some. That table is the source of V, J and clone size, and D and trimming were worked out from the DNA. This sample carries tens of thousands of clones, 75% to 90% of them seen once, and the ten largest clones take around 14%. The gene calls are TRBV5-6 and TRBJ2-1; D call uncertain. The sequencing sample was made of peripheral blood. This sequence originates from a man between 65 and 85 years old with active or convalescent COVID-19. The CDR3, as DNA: TGTGCCAGCAGCTTGGTTCTCTACAATGAGCAGTTCTTC. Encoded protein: CASSLVLYNEQFF.